This T cell receptor beta chain was identified during a study of blood T cell repertoires in COVID-19. Study-level information: Donors in the United States, Italy and Spain gave samples during acute or convalescent COVID-19.

The CDR3 contains 17 residues. Germline assignment: CDR1 SGHRS and CDR2 YFSETQ. Trimming shortened V by 4 bases and J by 0 bases, and 17 bases separated the two germline ends. Participants came from about 24 US areas, aged about 18 to 90 years. Two negative PCRs, clearance, or symptom resolution had been documented for recovered Cohort 3 donors. Authors' data handling: Nucleated cell counts were estimated from reference gene primer amplification. Data came from immunoSEQ multiplex PCR; TCRdb stores just in-frame clones and leaves some out. V and J calls and clone size are those listed in that table; D and trimming were worked out from the DNA. Altogether approximately 280,000 clones are present, less than 85% being singletons, with the ten largest covering 2% to 3%.

The specimen sequenced was PBMCs or T cells enriched from blood (not recorded which). This TCR was recovered from a woman between 50 and 59 years old who had recovered from COVID-19. V usage is TRBV5-1 and J usage is TRBJ2-1; tentatively, D is TRBD1 (5 bases). The CDR3 sequence is CASSLWYSDNSYNEQFF. CDR3 sequence (DNA): TGCGCCAGCAGCCTTTGGTACTCGGACAACTCCTACAATGAGCAGTTCTTC.